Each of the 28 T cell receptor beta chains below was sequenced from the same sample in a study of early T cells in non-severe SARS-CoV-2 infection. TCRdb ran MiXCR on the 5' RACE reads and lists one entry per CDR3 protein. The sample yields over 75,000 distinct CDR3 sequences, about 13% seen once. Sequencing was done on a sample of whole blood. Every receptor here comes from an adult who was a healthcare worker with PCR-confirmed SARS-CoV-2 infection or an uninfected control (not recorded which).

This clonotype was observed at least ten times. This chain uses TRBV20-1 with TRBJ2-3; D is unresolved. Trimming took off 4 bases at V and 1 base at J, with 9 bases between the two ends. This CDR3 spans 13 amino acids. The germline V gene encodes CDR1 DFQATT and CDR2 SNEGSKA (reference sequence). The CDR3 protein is CSANNGGTDTQYF. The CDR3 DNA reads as TGCAGTGCTAATAACGGAGGCACAGATACGCAGTATTTT.

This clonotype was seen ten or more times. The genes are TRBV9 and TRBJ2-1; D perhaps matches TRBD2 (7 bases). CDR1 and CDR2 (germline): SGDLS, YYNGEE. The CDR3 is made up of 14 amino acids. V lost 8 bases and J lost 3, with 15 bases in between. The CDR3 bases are TGTGCCAGTGCGCGGGGGCAGAACTACAATGAGCAGTTCTTC. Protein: CASARGQNYNEQFF.

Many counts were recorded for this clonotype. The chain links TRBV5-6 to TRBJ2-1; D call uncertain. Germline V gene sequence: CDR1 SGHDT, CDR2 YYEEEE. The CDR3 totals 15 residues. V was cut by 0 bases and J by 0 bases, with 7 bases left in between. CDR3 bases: TGTGCCAGCAGCTTGGGGCCCTACTCCTACAATGAGCAGTTCTTC. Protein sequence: CASSLGPYSYNEQFF.

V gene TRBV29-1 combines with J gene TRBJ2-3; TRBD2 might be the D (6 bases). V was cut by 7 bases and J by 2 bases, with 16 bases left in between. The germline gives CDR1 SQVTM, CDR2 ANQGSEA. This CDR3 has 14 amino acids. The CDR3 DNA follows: TGCAGCGCGAGGGTTTCGGGAGTCACAGATACGCAGTATTTT. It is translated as CSARVSGVTDTQYF.

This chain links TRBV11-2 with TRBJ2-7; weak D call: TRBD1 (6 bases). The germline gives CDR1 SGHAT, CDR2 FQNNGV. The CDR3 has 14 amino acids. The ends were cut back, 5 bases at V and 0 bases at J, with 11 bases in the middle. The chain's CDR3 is CASSAGALSYEQYF. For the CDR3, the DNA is TGTGCCAGCAGCGCAGGGGCCCTCTCCTACGAGCAGTACTTC.

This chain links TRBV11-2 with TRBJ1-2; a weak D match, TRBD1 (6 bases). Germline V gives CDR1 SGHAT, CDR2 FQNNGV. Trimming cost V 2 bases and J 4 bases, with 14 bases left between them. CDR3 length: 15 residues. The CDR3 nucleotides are TGTGCCAGCAGCTTAAATCGGGACATATCCTATGGCTACACCTTC. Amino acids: CASSLNRDISYGYTF.

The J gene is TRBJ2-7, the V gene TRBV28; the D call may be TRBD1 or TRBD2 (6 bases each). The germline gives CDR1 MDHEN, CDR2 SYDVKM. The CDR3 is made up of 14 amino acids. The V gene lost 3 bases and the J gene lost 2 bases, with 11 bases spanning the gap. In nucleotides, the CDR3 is TGTGCCAGCAGTTTCCTAGGGGGGACCTACGAGCAGTACTTC. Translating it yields CASSFLGGTYEQYF.

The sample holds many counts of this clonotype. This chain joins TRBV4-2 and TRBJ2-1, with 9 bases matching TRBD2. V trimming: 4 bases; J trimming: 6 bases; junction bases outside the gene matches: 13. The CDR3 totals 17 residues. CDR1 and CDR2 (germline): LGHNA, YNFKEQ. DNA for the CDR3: TGTGCCAGCAGCCTCTCAGGGTCCGCGGGGGGGCCCAATGAGCAGTTCTTC. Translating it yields CASSLSGSAGGPNEQFF.

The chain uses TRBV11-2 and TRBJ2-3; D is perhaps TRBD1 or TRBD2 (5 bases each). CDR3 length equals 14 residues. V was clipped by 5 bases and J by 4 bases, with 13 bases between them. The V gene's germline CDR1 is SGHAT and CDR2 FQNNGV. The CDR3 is CASSLGGWADTQYF. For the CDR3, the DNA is TGTGCCAGCAGCCTTGGGGGTTGGGCAGATACGCAGTATTTT.

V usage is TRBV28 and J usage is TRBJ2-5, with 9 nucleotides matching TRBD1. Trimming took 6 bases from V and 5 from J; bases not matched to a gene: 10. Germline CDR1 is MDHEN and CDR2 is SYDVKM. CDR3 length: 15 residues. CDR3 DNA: TGTGCCAGCAGGCCTAACAGGGGGCCCCGGGAGACCCAGTACTTC. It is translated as CASRPNRGPRETQYF.

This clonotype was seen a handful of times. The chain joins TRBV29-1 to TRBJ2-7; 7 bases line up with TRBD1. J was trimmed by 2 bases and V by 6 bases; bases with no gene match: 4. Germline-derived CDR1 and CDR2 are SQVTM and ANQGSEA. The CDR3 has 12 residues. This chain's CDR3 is CSVGDSPYEQYF. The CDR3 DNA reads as TGCAGCGTGGGGGACAGTCCCTACGAGCAGTACTTC.

DNA of the CDR3: TGTGCCAGCAGACAGGGGGCGAGGGGTGAAGCTTTCTTT. This translates into CASRQGARGEAFF. The chain recombines TRBV2 with TRBJ1-1; 9 bases agree with TRBD1. V gave up 6 bases and J gave up 7 bases; unmatched junction bases: 6. The CDR3 consists of 13 residues. Per germline, CDR1 SNHLY and CDR2 FYNNEI.

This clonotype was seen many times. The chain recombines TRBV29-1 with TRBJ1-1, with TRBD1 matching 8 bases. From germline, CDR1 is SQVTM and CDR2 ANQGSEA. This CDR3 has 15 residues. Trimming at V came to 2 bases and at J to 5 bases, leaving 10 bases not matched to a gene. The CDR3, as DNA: TGCAGCGTTGAATTTTATCAGGGGGCGCGAACTGAAGCTTTCTTT. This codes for CSVEFYQGARTEAFF.

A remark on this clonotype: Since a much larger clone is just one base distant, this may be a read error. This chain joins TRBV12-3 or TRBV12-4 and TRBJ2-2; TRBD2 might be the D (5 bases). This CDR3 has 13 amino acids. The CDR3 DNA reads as TGTGCCAGCAGTTTGAGGAACACCGGGGAGCGGTTTTTT. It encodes CASSLRNTGERFF.

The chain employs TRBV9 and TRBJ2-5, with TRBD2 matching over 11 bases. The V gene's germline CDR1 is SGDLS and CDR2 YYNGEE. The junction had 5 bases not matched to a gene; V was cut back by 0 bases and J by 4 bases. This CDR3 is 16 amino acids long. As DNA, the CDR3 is TGTGCCAGCAGCGTAGGCGTAGCGGGGGGGTTAGAGACCCAGTACTTC. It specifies CASSVGVAGGLETQYF.

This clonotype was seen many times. The CDR3 sequence: CASSLLNQPQHF. The CDR3 DNA sequence: TGTGCCAGCAGCTTACTAAATCAGCCCCAGCATTTT. The chain employs TRBV5-6 and TRBJ1-5; the D is unclear. V lost 2 bases to trimming and J lost 4 bases, with 4 bases between them. The CDR3 spans 12 residues. Looked up from germline, CDR1 is SGHDT and CDR2 is YYEEEE.

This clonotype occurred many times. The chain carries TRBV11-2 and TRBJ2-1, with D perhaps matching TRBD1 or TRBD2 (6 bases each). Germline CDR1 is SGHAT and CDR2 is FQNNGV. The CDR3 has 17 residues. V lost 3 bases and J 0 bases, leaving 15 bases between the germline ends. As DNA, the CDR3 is TGTGCCAGCAGCTTCGTAAGGGGGGCCAGCTCCTACAATGAGCAGTTCTTC. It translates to CASSFVRGASSYNEQFF.

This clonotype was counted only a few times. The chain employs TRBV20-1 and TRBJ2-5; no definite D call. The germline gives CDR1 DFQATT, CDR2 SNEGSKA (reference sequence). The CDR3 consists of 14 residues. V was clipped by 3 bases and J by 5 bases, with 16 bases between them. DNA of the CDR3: TGCAGTGCTAGGTCCTCTCCGGCTCGGGAGACCCAGTACTTC. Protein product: CSARSSPARETQYF.

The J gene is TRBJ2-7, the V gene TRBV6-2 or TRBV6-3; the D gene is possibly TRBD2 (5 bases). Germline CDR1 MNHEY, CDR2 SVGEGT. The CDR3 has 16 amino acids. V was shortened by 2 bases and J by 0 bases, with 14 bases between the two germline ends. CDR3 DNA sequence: TGTGCCAGCAGTTACCCCGAGGGCGCGAACTCCTACGAGCAGTACTTC. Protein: CASSYPEGANSYEQYF.

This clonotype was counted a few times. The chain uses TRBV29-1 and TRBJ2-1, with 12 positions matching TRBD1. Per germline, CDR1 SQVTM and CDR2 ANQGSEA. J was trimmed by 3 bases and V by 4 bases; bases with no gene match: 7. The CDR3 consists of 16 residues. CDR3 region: CSVGGTGGGYYNEQFF. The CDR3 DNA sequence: TGCAGCGTTGGAGGGACAGGGGGCGGGTACTACAATGAGCAGTTCTTC.

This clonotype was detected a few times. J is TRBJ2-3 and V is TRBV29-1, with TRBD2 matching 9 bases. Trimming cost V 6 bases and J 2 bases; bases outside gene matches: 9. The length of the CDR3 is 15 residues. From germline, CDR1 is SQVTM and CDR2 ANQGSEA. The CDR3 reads CSVGMSGGSTDTQYF. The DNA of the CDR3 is TGCAGCGTGGGGATGAGCGGGGGGTCCACAGATACGCAGTATTTT.

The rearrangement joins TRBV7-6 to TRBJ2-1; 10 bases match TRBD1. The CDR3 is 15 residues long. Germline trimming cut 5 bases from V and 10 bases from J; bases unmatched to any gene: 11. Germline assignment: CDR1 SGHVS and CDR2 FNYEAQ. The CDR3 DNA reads TGTGCCAGCAGCCCCGGGACAGGGGTGTTATGGGAGCAGTTCTTC. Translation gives CASSPGTGVLWEQFF.

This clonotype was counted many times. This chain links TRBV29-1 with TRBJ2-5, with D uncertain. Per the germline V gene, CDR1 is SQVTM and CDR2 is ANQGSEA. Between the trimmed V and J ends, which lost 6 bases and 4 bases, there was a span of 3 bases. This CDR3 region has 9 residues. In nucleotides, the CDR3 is TGCAGCGTAGGAGAGACCCAGTACTTC. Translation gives CSVGETQYF.

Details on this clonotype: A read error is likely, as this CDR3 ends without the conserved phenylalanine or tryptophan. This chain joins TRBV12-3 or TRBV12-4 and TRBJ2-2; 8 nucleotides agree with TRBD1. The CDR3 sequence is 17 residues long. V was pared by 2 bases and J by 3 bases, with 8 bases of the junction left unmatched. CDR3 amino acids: CASSLLWTGIDTGELFS. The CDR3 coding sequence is TGTGCCAGCAGTTTACTATGGACAGGGATCGACACCGGGGAGCTGTTTTCT.

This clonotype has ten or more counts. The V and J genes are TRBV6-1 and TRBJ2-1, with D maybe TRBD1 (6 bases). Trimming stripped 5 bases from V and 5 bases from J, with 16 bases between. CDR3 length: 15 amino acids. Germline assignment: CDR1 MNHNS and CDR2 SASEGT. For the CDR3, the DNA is TGTGCCAGCAGTACCAGCCGGGACACGGACAATGAGCAGTTCTTC. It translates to CASSTSRDTDNEQFF.

In DNA form, the CDR3 reads TGTGCCAGCAGTTTATTCAGGGGGCGCTTTGTAAGCAATCAGCCCCAGCATTTT. Encoded protein: CASSLFRGRFVSNQPQHF. V usage is TRBV28 and J usage is TRBJ1-5, with 8 positions matching TRBD1. Germline loops: CDR1 MDHEN, CDR2 SYDVKM. After removal of 1 base from V and 1 base from J, the junction contained 9 bases not matched to a gene. The CDR3 contains 18 residues.

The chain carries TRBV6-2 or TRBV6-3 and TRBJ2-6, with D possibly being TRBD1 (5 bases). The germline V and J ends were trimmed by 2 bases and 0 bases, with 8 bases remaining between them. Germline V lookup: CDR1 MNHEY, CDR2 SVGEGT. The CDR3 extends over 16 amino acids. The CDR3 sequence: CASSYQGRSGANVLTF. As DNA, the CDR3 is TGTGCCAGCAGTTACCAGGGCCGCTCTGGGGCCAACGTCCTGACTTTC.

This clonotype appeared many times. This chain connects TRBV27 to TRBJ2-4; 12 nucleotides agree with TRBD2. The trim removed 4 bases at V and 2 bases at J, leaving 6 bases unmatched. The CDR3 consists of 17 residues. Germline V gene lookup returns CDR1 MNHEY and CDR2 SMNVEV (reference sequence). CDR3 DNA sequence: TGTGCCAGCAGTTCTTCTAGCGGGGGGGTATCCAAAAACATTCAGTACTTC. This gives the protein CASSSSSGGVSKNIQYF.